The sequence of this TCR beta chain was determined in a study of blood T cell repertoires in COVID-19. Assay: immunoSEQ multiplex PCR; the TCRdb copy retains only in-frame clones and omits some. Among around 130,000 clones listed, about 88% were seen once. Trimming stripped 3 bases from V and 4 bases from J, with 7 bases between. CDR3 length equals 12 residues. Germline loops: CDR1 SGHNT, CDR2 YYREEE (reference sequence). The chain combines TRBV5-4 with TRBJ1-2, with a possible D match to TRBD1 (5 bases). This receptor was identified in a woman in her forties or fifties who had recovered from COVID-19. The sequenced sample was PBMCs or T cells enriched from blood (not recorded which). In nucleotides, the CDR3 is TGTGCCAGCAGCTCAGACAGCTATGGCTACACCTTC. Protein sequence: CASSSDSYGYTF.